This TCR beta chain derives from a study of human T cells and chemical hapten exposure. As for the study in general: Patches that contained 0.01% DPC were applied to the upper back and read at 6 days. Chiefly women, the patients showed alopecia areata, totalis or universalis. Findings and caveats of the study: Having alopecia, the donors may differ immunologically from healthy people.

Authors' analysis steps: Samples ranged from roughly 23,224 to 690,600 TCRs, with a median of roughly 96,000. MiXCR was run by TCRdb on the RACE reads, yielding one entry per CDR3 protein. These V and J calls are TCRdb output, not the study's own analysis. Seen here are about 110,000 distinct CDR3 sequences, about a tenth observed once, and the top ten hold 3% to 3.5%. Germline V gene lookup returns CDR1 SGHVS and CDR2 FQNEAQ. The length of the CDR3 is 16 residues. J lost 7 bases, V lost 3 bases, and 7 bases had no gene match. Time point denoted: patch test 2, 6 weeks after DPC sensitization. Sample treatment: therapeutic diphenylcyclopropenone sensitization with weekly scalp DPC. This clonotype was observed a handful of times. What it recognizes is unknown.

The rearrangement links TRBV7-8 to TRBJ1-6; TRBD1 matches at 9 bases. The source of this sequence is a woman between 40 and 50 years old with alopecia areata. Some clones in this sample may be carry-over from other donors' samples. The sequencing here drew on whole blood, taken in connection with sensitization to the hapten diphenylcyclopropenone (DPC). In nucleotides, the CDR3 is TGTGCCAGCAGCTTGTCCGGGACAGGGCTGAATTCACCCCTCCACTTT. Its protein product is CASSLSGTGLNSPLHF.